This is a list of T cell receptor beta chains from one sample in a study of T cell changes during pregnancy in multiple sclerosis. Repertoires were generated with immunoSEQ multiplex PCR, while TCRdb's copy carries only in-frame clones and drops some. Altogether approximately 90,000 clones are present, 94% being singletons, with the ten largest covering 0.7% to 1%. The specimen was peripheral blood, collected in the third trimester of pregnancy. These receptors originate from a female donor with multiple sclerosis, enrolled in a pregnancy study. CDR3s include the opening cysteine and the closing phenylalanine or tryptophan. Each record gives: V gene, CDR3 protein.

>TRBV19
CASAWAGGYADTQYF
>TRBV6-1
CASVRGTDTQYF
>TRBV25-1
CASSEYATGGVGELFF
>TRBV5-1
CASSPSGRASYNEQFF
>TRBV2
CASSLTGGLTDTQYF
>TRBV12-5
CASGLVPTSSAGGHTQYF
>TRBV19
CASNGPPHTEAFF
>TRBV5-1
CASSLGLAGGTGELFF
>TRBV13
CASSLRQGRNTEAFF
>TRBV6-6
CASRPQGDVNTEAFF
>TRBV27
CASSLEGVGELFF
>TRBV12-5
CASGPNSPLAKNIQYF
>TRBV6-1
CASSAGTSGSDTQYF
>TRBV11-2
CASSLGQGQETQYF
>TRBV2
CASRPTVSSYGYTF
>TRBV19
CASLGQGQRNQPQHF
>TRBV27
CASSLSGMVGAFF
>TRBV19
CASGQGYEQYF
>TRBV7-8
CASSLGSYEQYF
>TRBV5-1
CASSTLAGSSYNEQFF
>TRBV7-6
CASRPLAGDSYEQYF
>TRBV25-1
CASSPARGGFYGYTF
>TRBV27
CASRLPGTSFHEQYF
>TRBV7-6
CASSGTGSENIQYF
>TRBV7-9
CASSLAGGLFGELFF
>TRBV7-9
CASSSSGTSGSPGELFF
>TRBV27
CASSTRTARGTEAFF
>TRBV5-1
CASSLRLAGELFF
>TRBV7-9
CASRTVQNTGELFF
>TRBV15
CATSRVAGGGEETQYF
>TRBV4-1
CASSQGAGGSYNEQFF
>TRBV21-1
CASTGEAGEQYF
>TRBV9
CASSPLAGHNEQFF
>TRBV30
CAWSVGARYEQFF
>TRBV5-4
CASSPTPGDFGYTF
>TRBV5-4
CASSLKREIPGELFF
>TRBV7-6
CASSGREAVFLREKLFF
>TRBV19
CASSRVRGTTGELFF
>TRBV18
CASSRVLQGGKNIQYF
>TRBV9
CASGRGSDEQYF
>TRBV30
CAWRGKGVIGQPQHF
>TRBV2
CASSDGSSYNEQFF
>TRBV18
CASSSPRGQGGLSGELFF
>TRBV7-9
CASSAGLAGVRGNEQFF
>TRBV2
CASSDETGGLNTEAFF
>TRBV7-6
CASSLQGAYEQYF
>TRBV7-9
CASSRATSTDTQYF
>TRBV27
CASSSGLTYEQYF
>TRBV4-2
CASSQVPGGMETQYF
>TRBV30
CAFYRAGGFNEQFF
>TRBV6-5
CASDPGGYGYTF
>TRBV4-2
CASSLRQGESRELFF
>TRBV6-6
CASSYPGQGDEQYF
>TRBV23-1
CASTHWGGADGQPQHF
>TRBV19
CASSILAGSVAGGKAYNEQFF